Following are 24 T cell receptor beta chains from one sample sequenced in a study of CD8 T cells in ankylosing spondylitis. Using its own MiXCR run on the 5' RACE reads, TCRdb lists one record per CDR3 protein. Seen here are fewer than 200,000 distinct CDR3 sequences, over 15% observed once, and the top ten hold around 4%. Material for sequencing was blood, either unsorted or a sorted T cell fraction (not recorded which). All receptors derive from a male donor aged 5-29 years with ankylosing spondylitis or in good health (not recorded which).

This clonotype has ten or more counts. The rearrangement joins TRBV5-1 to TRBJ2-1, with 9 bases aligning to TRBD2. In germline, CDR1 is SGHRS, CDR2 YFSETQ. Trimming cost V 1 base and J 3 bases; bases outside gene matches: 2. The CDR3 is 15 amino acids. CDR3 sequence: CASSLRRGGYNEQFF. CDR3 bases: TGCGCCAGCAGCTTGCGGCGGGGGGGCTACAATGAGCAGTTCTTC.

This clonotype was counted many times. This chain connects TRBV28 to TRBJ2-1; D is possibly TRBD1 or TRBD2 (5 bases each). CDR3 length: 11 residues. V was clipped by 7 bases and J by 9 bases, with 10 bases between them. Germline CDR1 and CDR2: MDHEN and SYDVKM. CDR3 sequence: CASTGGGEQFF. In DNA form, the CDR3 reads TGTGCCAGCACGGGTGGGGGTGAGCAGTTCTTC.

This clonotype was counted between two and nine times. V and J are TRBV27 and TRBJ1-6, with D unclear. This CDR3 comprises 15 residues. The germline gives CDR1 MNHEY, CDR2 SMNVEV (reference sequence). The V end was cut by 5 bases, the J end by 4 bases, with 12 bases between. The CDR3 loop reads CASSSSVGYNSPLHF. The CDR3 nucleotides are TGTGCCAGCAGTAGTTCTGTGGGTTATAATTCACCCCTCCACTTT.

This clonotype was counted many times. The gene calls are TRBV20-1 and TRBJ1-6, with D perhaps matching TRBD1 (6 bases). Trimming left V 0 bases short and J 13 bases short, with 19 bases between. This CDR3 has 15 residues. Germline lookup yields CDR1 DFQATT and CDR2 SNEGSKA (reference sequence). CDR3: CSARDLGGGEGPLHF. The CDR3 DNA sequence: TGCAGTGCTAGAGATCTAGGGGGAGGGGAGGGTCCCCTCCACTTT.

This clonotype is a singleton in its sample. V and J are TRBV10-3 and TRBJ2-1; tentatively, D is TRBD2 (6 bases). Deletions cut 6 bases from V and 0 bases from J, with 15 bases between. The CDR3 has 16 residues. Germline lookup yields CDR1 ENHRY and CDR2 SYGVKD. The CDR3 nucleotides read TGTGCCATCAGGTTACTAGCATCCAGCTCCTACAATGAGCAGTTCTTC. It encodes CAIRLLASSSYNEQFF.

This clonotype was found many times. The CDR3 DNA reads as TGTGCCAGCAGCTGGGGTGGATCCGGGACTAGCGGGAAGCAGTTCTTC. It is translated as CASSWGGSGTSGKQFF. This chain connects TRBV5-5 to TRBJ2-1; 13 nucleotides match TRBD2. The germline V gene encodes CDR1 SGHKS and CDR2 YYEKEE (reference sequence). The ends lost 3 bases at V and 11 bases at J; junction bases unmatched: 11. The CDR3 spans 16 residues.

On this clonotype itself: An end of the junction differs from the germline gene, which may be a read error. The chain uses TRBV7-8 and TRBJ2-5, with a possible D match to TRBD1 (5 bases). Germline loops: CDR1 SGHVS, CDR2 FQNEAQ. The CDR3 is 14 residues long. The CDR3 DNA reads TGTGCCAGGAGCTTACAGGCCTCTCAAGAGACCCAGTACTTC. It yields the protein CARSLQASQETQYF.

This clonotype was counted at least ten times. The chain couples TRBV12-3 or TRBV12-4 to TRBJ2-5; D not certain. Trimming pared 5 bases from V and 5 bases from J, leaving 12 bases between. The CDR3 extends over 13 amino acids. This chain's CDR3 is CASSRLVWETQYF. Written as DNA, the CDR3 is TGTGCCAGCAGTAGACTGGTATGGGAGACCCAGTACTTC.

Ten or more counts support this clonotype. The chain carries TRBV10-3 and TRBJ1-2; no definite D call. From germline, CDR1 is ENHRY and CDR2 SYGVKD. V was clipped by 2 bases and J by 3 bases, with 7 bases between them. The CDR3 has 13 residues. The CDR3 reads CAISEGPDYGYTF. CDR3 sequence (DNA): TGTGCCATCAGTGAGGGGCCAGACTATGGCTACACCTTC.

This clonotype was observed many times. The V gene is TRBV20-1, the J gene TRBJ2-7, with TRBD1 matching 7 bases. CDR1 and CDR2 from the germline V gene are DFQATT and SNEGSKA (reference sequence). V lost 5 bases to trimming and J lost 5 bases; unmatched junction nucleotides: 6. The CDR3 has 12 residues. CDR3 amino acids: CSADRVGDEQYF. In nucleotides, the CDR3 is TGCAGTGCTGACAGGGTGGGTGACGAGCAGTACTTC.

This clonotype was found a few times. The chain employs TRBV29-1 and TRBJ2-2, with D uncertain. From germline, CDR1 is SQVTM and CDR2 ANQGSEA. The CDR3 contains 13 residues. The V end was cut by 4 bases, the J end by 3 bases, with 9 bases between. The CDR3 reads CSVVQQYTGELFF. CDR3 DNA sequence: TGCAGCGTTGTTCAACAGTACACCGGGGAGCTGTTTTTT.

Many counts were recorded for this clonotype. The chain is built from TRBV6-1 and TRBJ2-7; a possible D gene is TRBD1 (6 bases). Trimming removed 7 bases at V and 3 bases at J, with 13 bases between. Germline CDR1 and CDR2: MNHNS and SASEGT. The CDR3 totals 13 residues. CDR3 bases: TGTGCCAGCACCGAACAGGGTGTCTACGAGCAGTACGTC. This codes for CASTEQGVYEQYV.

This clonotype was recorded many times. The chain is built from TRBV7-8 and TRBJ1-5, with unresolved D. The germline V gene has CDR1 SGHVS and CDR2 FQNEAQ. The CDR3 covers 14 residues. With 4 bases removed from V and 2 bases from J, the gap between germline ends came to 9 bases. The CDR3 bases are TGTGCCAGCAGCTCCCACGGGGGCAATCAGCCCCAGCATTTT. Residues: CASSSHGGNQPQHF.

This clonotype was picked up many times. The CDR3 DNA follows: TGCGCCAGCAGCTTATCCGGGGCACCGGCTAAAGACACCATATATTTT. Protein sequence: CASSLSGAPAKDTIYF. The rearrangement joins TRBV5-1 to TRBJ1-3, with TRBD1 as a possible D gene (5 bases). Trimming took 2 bases from V and 8 from J, leaving 20 bases between them. CDR3 length: 16 residues. Germline CDR1 and CDR2: SGHRS and YFSETQ.

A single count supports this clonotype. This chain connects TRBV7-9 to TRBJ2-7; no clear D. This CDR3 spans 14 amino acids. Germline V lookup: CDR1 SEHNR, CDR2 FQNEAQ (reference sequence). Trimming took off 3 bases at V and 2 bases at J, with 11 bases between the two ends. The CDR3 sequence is CASSFGSPTYEQYF. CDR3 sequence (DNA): TGTGCCAGCAGCTTTGGCAGCCCCACCTACGAGCAGTACTTC.

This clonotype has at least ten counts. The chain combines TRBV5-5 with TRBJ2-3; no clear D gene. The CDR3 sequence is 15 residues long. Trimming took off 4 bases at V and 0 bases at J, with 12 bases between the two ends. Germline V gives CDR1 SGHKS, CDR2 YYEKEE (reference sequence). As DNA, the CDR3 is TGTGCCAGCAGCCCGGTGGCGAGTAGCACAGATACGCAGTATTTT. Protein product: CASSPVASSTDTQYF.

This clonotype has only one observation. The CDR3 DNA is TGTGCCAGCAGTAGGGACCGCTCTTACTTC. Its protein product is CASSRDRSYF. This sequence joins TRBV6-6 and TRBJ2-7, with D perhaps matching TRBD1 or TRBD2 (5 bases each). The V end was cut by 5 bases, the J end by 13 bases, with 12 bases between. Germline CDR1 MNHNY, CDR2 SVGAGI (reference sequence). CDR3 size: 10 residues.

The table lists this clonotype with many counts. The CDR3 sequence: CASSFETGVWYEQYF. The CDR3 region has the DNA TGTGCCAGCAGCTTCGAGACAGGGGTCTGGTACGAGCAGTACTTC. The chain recombines TRBV7-2 with TRBJ2-7, with 8 bases identical to TRBD1. CDR3 length equals 15 residues. V was pared by 3 bases and J by 4 bases, with 8 bases of the junction left unmatched. CDR1 and CDR2 from the germline V gene are SGHTA and FQGNSA.

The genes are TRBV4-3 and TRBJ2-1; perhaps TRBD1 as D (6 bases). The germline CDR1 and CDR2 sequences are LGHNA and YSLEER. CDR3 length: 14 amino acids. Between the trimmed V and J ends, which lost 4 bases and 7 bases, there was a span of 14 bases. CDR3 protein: CASSPPYRENEQFF. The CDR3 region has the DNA TGCGCCAGCAGCCCCCCATACAGGGAAAATGAGCAGTTCTTC.

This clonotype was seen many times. In DNA form, the CDR3 reads TGTGCCAGCAGTTTACGCCTCGGGGAGCAGTTCTTC. This encodes CASSLRLGEQFF. The chain recombines TRBV12-3 or TRBV12-4 with TRBJ2-1; D gene uncertain. The V end was cut by 2 bases, the J end by 10 bases, with 9 bases between. The CDR3 is 12 residues long.

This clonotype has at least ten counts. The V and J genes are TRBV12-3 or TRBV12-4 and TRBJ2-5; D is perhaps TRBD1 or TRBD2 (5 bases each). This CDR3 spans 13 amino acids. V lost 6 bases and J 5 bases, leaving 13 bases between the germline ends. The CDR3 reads CASSKGPRETQYF. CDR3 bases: TGTGCCAGCAGCAAGGGACCTCGGGAGACCCAGTACTTC.

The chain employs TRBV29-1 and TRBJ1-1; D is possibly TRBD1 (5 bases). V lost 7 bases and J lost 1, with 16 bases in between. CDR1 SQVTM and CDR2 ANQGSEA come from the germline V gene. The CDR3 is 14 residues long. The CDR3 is CSAAALDRNTEAFF. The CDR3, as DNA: TGCAGCGCAGCCGCCCTCGACAGGAACACTGAAGCTTTCTTT.

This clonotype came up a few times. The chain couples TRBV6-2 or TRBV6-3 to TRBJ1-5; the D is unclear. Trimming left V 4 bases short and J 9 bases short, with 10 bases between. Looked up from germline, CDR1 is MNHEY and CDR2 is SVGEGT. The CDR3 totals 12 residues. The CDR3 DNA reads TGTGCCAGCAGTTTAGGGATGTGGCCCCAGCATTTT. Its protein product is CASSLGMWPQHF.

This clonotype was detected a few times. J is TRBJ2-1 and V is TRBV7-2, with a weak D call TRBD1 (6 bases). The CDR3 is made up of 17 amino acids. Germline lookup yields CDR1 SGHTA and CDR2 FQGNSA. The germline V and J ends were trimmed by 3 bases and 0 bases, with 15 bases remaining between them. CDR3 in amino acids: CASSLWQGITSYNEQFF. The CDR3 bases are TGTGCCAGCAGCTTGTGGCAGGGGATCACCTCCTACAATGAGCAGTTCTTC.